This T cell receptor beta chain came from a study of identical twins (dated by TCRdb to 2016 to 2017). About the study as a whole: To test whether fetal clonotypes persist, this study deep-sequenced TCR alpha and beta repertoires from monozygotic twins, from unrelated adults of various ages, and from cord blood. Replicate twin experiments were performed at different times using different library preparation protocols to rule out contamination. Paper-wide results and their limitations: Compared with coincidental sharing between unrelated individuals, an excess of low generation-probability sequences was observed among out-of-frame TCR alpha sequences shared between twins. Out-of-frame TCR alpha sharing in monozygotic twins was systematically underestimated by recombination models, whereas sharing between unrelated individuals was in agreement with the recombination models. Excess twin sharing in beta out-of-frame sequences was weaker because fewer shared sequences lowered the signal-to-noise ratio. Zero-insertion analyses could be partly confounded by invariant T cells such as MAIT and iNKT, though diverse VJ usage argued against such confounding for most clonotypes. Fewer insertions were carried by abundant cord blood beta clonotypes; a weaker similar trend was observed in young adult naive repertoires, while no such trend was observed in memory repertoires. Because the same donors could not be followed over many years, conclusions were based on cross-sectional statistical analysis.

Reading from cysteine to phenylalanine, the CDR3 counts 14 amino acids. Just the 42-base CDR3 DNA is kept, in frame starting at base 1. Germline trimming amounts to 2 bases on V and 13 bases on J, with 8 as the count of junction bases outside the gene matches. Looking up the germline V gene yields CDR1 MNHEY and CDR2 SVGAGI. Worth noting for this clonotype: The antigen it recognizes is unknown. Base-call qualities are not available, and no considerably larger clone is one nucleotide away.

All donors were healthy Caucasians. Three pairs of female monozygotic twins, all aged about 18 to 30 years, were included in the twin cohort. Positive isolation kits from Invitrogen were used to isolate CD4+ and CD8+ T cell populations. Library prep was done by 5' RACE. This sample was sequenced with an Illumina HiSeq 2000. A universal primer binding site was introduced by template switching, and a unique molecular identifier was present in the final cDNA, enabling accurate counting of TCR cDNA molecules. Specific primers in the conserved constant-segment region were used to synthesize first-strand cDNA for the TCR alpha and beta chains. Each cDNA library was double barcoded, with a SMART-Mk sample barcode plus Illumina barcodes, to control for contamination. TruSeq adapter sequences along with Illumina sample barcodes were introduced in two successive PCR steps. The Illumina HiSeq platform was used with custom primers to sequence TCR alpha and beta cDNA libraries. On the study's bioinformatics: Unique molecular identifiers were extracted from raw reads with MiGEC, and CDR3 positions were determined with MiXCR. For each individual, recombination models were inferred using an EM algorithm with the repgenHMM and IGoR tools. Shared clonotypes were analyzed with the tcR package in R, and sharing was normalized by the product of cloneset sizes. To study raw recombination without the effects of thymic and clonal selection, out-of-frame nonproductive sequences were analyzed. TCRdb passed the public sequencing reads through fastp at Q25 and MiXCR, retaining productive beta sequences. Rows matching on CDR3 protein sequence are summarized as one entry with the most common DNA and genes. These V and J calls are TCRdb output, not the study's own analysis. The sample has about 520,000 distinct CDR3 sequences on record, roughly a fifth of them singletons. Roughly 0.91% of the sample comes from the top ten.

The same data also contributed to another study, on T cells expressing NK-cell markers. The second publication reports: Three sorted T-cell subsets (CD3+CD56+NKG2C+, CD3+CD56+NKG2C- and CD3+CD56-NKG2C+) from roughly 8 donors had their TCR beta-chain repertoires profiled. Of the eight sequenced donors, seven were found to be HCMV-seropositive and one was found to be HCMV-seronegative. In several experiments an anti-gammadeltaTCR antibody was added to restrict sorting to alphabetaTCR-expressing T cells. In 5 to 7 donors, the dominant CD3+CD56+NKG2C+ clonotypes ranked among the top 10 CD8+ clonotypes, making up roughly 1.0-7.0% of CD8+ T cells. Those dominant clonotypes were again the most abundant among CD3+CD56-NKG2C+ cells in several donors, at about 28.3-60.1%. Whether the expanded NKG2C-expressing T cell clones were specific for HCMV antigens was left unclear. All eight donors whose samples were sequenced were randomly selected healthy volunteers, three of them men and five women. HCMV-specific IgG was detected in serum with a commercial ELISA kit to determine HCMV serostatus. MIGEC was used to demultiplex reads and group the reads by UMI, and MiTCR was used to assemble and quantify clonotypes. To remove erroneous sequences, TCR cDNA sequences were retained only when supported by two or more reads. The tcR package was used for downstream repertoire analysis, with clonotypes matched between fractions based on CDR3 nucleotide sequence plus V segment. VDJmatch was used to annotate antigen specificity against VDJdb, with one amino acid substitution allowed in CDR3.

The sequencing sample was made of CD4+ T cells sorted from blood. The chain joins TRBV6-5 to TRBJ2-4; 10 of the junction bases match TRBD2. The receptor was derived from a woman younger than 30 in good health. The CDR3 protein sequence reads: CASSYVASGGRQYF. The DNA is TGTGCCAGCAGTTACGTGGCTAGCGGGGGTCGACAGTACTTC.